The subject of this entry is one TCR beta chain. The source of the sample is a study of shared clonotypes between healthy human individuals. Clones were sequenced by immunoSEQ multiplex PCR, and TCRdb holds only the in-frame ones, with some missing. The sample has some 470,000 clones; approximately 80% are singletons. Germline trimming cut 2 bases from V and 1 base from J; bases unmatched to any gene: 1. This CDR3 has 14 amino acids. The V gene's germline CDR1 is MNHEY and CDR2 SVGAGI. V and J are TRBV6-5 and TRBJ2-7; 8 nucleotides align to TRBD1. The specimen was PBMCs. This TCR came from a middle-aged woman in good health. Some clones in this sample may be carry-over from other donors' samples. Written as DNA, the CDR3 is TGTGCCAGCAGTTACCGGGACAGGTCCTACGAGCAGTACTTC. It codes for CASSYRDRSYEQYF.